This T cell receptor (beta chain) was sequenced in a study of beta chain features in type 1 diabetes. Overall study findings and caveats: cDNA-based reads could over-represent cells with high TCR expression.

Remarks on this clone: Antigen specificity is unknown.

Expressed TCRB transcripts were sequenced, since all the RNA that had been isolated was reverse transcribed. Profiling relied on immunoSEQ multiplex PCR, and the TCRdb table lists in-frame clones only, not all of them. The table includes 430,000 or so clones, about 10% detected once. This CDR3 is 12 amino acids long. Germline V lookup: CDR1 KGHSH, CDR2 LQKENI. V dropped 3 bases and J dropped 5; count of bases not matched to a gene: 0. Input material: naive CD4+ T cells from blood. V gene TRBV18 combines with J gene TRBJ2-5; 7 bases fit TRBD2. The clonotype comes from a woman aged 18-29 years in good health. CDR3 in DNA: TGTGCCAGCTCACCGACTAGCGAGACCCAGTACTTC. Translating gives CASSPTSETQYF. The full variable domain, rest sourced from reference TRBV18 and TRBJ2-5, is NAGVMQNPRHLVRRRGQEARLRCSPMKGHSHVYWYRQLPEEGLKFMVYLQKENIIDESGMPKERFSAEFPKEGPSILRIQQVVRGDSAAYFCASSPTSETQYFGPGTRLLVL.